Listed below are T cell receptor beta chains from one sample, sequenced in a study of blood T cell repertoires in COVID-19. The data were produced by immunoSEQ multiplex PCR, yet TCRdb's version contains in-frame clones alone and is incomplete. The sample contains a few hundred thousand clones, approximately 85% of which appear only once. Sequencing was done on a sample of PBMCs or T cells enriched from blood (not recorded which). All receptors derive from a woman aged 30 to 39 who had recovered from COVID-19. The CDR3 runs from the conserved cysteine through the conserved F or W. The order of the fields is clone size, V gene, J gene, CDR3 length, D gene, CDR3 DNA, CDR3 protein. D genes are given only for firm matches. Expanded clones are given a class, and other clones once, few, many or no size at all.

.	TRBV3-1/TRBV3-2	TRBJ1-2	12	.	TGTGCCAGCAGTCCCGGGTCCCTTGGCTACACCTTC	CASSPGSLGYTF
.	TRBV7-9	TRBJ1-1	14	.	TGTGCCAGCAGCTTCATGACAGGGAACACTGAAGCTTTCTTT	CASSFMTGNTEAFF
.	TRBV29-1	TRBJ1-2	13	.	TGCAGCGTTGCTCAGGATCTCAACTATGGCTACACCTTC	CSVAQDLNYGYTF
.	TRBV5-4	TRBJ2-3	16	TRBD1	TGTGCCAGCAGCTTGGGAGGGGGCCCTTTATGGGATACGCAGTATTTT	CASSLGGGPLWDTQYF
.	TRBV5-1	TRBJ2-5	15	TRBD2	TGCGCCAGCAGCTTGGAGGTTAGCGGGACAGAGACCCAGTACTTC	CASSLEVSGTETQYF
.	TRBV9	TRBJ2-7	15	TRBD1	TGTGCCAGCAGCGTAGGGGGCAGGGGGCACTACGAGCAGTACTTC	CASSVGGRGHYEQYF
.	TRBV9	TRBJ2-3	16	.	TGTGCCAGCAGCGTAGGTGGGGGGAGACGCACAGATACGCAGTATTTT	CASSVGGGRRTDTQYF
once	TRBV25-1	TRBJ1-1	11	.	TGTGCCAGCAGTGAATCCCTGAGAGCTTTCTTT	CASSESLRAFF
.	TRBV6-5	TRBJ2-1	15	.	TGTGCCAGCAGTTACTCGCCGAGCTCCTACAATGAGCAGTTCTTC	CASSYSPSSYNEQFF
.	TRBV24-1	TRBJ2-2	15	TRBD2	TGTGCCACCAGGGGACTAGCGGGGGACACCGGGGAGCTGTTTTTT	CATRGLAGDTGELFF
.	TRBV28	TRBJ1-2	15	TRBD1	TGTGCCAGCAGCTCTAATGACAGGGGCCTCTATGGCTACACCTTC	CASSSNDRGLYGYTF
once	TRBV5-6	TRBJ2-7	14	TRBD2	TGTGCCAGCAGCTCGGGACTAGCCTCCTACGAGCAGTACTTC	CASSSGLASYEQYF
.	TRBV10-3	TRBJ1-4	16	.	TGTGCCATCAGTGCGGACAGTCCTTCCTTGAGTGAAAAACTGTTTTTT	CAISADSPSLSEKLFF
.	TRBV7-3	TRBJ1-1	14	TRBD1	TGTGCCAGCAGCTTAAAGGGCGGGACAGGGGAGGCTTTCTTT	CASSLKGGTGEAFF
few	TRBV7-9	TRBJ1-6	14	.	TGTGCCAGCAGCCGACAGACGGATAATTCACCCCTCCACTTT	CASSRQTDNSPLHF
.	TRBV7-2	TRBJ1-5	16	.	TGTGCCAGCAGCTTTGTGTATCGGTCCCGCAATCAGCCCCAGCATTTT	CASSFVYRSRNQPQHF
.	TRBV28	TRBJ2-7	11	.	TGTGCCAGCTCCGGGACAACCGAGCAGTACTTC	CASSGTTEQYF
.	TRBV6-1	TRBJ1-3	15	.	TGTGCCAGCAGTGAAGAGGCAGGGGCCGGAAACACCATATATTTT	CASSEEAGAGNTIYF
.	TRBV18	TRBJ2-7	13	.	TGTGCCAGCTCACCACCAGGGAGCTACGAGCAGTACTTC	CASSPPGSYEQYF
few	TRBV7-2	TRBJ2-3	13	.	TGTGCCAGCAGCTTAGGTTTGGTCGGTACGCAGTATTTT	CASSLGLVGTQYF
few	TRBV6-5	TRBJ2-7	12	TRBD1	TGTGCCAGCAACAGGGGTGCCTACGAGCAGTACTTC	CASNRGAYEQYF
.	TRBV4-1	TRBJ2-3	15	.	TGCGCCAGCAGCCAAGTCTGGGCTTTCACAGATACGCAGTATTTT	CASSQVWAFTDTQYF
.	TRBV29-1	TRBJ1-2	11	.	TGCAGCGTTGACACAGGCTATGGCTACACCTTC	CSVDTGYGYTF
.	TRBV6-4	TRBJ2-3	14	TRBD2	TGTGCCAGCAGTCGGGGGGGCGACGCAGATACGCAGTATTTT	CASSRGGDADTQYF